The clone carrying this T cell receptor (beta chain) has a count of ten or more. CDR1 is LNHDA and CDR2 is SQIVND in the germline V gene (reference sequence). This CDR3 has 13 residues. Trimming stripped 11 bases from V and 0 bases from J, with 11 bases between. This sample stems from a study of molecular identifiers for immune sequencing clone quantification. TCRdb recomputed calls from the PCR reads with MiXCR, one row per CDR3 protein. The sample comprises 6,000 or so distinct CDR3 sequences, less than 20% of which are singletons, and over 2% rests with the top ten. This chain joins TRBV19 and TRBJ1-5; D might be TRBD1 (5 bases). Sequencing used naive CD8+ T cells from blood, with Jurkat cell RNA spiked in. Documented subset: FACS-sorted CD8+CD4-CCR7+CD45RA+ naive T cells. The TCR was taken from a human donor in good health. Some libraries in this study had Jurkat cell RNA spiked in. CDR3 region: CAGGYYSNQPQHF. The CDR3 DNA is TGTGCCGGGGGGTACTATAGCAATCAGCCCCAGCATTTT.